This TCR beta chain emerged from a study of OX40 agonist ivuxolimab in advanced cancers. Study-level findings and limits: Some nonresponders likewise displayed low normalized T-cell clonal expansion.

As for this clone: The antigen is unknown.

The CDR3 runs 14 residues. The V gene's germline CDR1 is LNHDA and CDR2 SQIVND (reference sequence). The V gene end was trimmed by 7 bases and the J gene end by 3 bases; junction bases not matched to a gene: 1. TCRdb's copy holds only in-frame clones and misses some; the assay was immunoSEQ multiplex PCR. Among 40,000 to 60,000 clones listed, about 86% were seen once. This clonotype originated in an adult with an advanced solid tumor such as melanoma, head and neck, liver or kidney cancer. The sample was CD4+ or CD8+ T cells sorted from blood, taken in a trial of the OX40 agonist ivuxolimab. J is TRBJ2-1 and V is TRBV19; 12 nucleotides agree with TRBD2. The CDR3 reads CASTGLAGYNEQFF. CDR3 in DNA: TGTGCCAGTACGGGACTAGCGGGCTACAATGAGCAGTTCTTC.